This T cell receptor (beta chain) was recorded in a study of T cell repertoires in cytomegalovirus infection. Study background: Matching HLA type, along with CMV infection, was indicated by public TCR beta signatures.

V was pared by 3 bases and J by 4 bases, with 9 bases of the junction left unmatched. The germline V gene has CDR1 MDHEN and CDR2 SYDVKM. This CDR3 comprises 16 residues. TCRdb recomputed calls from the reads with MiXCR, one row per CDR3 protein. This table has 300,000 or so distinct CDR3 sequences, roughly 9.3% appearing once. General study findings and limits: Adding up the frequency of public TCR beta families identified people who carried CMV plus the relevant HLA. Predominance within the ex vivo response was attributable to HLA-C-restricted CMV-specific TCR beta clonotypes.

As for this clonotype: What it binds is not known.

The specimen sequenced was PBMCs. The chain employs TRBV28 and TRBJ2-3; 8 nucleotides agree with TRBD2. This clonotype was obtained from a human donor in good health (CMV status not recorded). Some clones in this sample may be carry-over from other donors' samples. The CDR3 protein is CASSLFDGGAPDTQYF. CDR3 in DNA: TGTGCCAGCAGTTTGTTCGACGGGGGGGCCCCAGATACGCAGTATTTT. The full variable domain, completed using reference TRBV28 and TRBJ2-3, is DVKVTQSSRYLVKRTGEKVFLECVQDMDHENMFWYRQDPGLGLRLIYFSYDVKMKEKGDIPEGYSVSREKKERFSLILESASTNQTSMYLCASSLFDGGAPDTQYFGPGTRLTVL.